This T cell receptor (beta chain) derives from a study of blood T cell repertoires in COVID-19 (dated by TCRdb to about 2020). Regarding the research as a whole: Samples from collaborators originated in the United States, Italy and Spain and spanned both the acute and convalescent phases of COVID-19. The material from the prospective study consisted of cDNA or gDNA derived from T cells, B-cell-depleted T cells, or PBMCs. Subjects who had been exposed to COVID-19, were actively infected with it, or had recovered from it provided the deeply sampled blood TCRbeta repertoires that made up the dataset. The repertoires were made available in a free public database intended to serve as a resource for research on the immune response to SARS-CoV-2. The samples were drawn from two sources: the first 160 participants of the ongoing ImmuneRACE study, and over 1,000 subjects contributed by 6 global collaborators. The sample metadata nearly always contained a de-identified subject ID, COVID-19 status, age in years and sex. Where HLA class I and class II types were available, the types were taken from metadata supplied by the sample provider, not from assay-based typing. Paper-wide results and their limitations: How much clinical and demographic metadata was included differed by source and by participant, and the metadata was provided uncurated.

Regarding this clone: It lacks a known antigen. Base qualities were left out, and no much larger clone turns up one base away.

TCRbeta CDR3 regions were amplified from genomic DNA by means of the immunoSEQ Assay, a bias-controlled multiplex PCR. The paper's processing steps were these. Within the assay, amplification of reference gene primers was used to estimate how many nucleated cells each sample contained. To quantify the absolute abundance of each unique TCRbeta CDR3 rearrangement, sequence reads were collapsed and filtered. Productive Simpson clonality was computed per sample as the square root of Simpson's diversity index over productive rearrangements. Imported from immuneACCESS, the table was reduced by TCRdb to in-frame sequences with V and J called. These copies leave out some clones; in studies compared against another copy, an unresolved V gene accounts for under half, and the cause of the remainder is not known. V, J and clone size are those of that table, while D and trimming were read from the DNA. Here the sample has around 200,000 clones; about 90% occur a single time. The top ten clonotypes cover 1.5% to 2% of the sample.

The collaborating institutions used their own protocols to collect whole blood in K2EDTA tubes. Collaborator samples were shipped for TCRbeta analysis as frozen whole blood, isolated PBMCs, or DNA extracted from either sample type. CDR1 is given as MNHNS and CDR2 as SASEGT, both from the germline V gene. The CDR3 has 12 amino acids, counting the end cysteine and phenylalanine. Kept here is only the CDR3 DNA, which spans 36 bases and is read in frame from base 1. Deletion took 0 bases off V and 9 bases off J, with a span of 5 bases between the germline ends. The sequence was collected from a man between 18 and 35 years old with active or convalescent COVID-19. The sequenced sample consisted of peripheral blood. Rearrangement joined TRBV6-1 to TRBJ1-4; too little of a D gene remains to name it. The CDR3 region: CASSEAGQKLFF. The sequenced DNA is TGTGCCAGCAGTGAAGCGGGCCAAAAACTGTTTTTT.